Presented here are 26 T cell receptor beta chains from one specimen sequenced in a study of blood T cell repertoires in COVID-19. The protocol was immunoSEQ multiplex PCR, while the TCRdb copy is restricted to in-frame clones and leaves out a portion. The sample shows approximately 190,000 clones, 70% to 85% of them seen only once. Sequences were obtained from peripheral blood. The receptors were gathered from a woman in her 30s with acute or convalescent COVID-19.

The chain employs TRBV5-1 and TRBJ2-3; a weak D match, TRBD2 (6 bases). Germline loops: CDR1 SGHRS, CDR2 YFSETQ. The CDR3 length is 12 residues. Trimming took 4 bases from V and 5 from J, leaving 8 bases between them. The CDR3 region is CASSTGGDTQYF. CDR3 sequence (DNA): TGCGCCAGCAGCACCGGGGGAGATACGCAGTATTTT.

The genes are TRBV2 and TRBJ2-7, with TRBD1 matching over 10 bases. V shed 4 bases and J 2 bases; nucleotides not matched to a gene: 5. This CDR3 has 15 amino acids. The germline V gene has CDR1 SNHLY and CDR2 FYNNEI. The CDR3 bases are TGTGCCAGCAGTGTATTCGGGACAGGGGCCTACGAGCAGTACTTC. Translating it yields CASSVFGTGAYEQYF.

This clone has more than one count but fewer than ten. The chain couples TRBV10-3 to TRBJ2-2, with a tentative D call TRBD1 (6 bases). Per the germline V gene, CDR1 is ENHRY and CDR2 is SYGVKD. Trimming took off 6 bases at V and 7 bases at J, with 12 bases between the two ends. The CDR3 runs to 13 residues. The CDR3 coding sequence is TGTGCCATCAGATTGACAGGCGGCGGGGAGCTGTTTTTT. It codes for CAIRLTGGGELFF.

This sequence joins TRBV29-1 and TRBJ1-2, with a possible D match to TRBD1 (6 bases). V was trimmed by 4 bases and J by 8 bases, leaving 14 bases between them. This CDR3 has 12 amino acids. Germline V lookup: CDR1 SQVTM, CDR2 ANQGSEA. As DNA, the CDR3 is TGCAGCGTTGGGGGGCATCTTGAGGGCTACACCTTC. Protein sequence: CSVGGHLEGYTF.

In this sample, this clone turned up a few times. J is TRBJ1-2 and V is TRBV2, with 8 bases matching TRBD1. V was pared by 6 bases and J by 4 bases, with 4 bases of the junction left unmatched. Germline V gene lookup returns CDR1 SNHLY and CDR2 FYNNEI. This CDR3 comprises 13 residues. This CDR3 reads CASRGDRIYGYTF. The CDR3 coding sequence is TGTGCCAGCAGGGGGGACAGGATCTATGGCTACACCTTC. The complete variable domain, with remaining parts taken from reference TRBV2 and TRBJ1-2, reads EPEVTQTPSHQVTQMGQEVILRCVPISNHLYFYWYRQILGQKVEFLVSFYNNEISEKSEIFDDQFSVERPDGSNFTLKIRSTKLEDSAMYFCASRGDRIYGYTFGSGTRLTVV.

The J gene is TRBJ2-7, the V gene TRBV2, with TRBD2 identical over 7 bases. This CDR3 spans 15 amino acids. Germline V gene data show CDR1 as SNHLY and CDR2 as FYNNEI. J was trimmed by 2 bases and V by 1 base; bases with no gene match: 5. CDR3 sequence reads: CASSEGGGITYEQYF. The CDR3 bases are TGTGCCAGCAGTGAAGGCGGGGGAATCACCTACGAGCAGTACTTC.

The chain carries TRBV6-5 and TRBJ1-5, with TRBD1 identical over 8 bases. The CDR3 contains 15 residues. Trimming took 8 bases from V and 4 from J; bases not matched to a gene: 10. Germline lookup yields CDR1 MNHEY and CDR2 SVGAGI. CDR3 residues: CASRTTTGENQPQHF. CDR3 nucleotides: TGTGCCAGCCGTACTACGACAGGGGAGAATCAGCCCCAGCATTTT.

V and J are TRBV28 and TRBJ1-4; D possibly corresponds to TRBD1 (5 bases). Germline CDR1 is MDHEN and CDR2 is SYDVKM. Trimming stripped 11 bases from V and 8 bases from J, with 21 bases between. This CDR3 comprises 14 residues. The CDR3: CASIPTGGDEKLFF. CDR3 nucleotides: TGTGCCTCGATCCCAACCGGGGGAGACGAAAAACTGTTTTTT.

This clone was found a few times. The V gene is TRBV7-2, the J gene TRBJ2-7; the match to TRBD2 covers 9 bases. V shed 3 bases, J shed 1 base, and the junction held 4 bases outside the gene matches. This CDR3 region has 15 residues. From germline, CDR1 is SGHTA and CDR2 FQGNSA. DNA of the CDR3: TGTGCCAGCAGCTTCCAGCGGGGGGCTTCCTACGAGCAGTACTTC. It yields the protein CASSFQRGASYEQYF.

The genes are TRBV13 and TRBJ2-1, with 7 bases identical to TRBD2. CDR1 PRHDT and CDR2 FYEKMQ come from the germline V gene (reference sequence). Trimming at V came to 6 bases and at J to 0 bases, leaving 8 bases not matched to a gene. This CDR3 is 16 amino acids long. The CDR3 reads CASSSSGMSSYNEQFF. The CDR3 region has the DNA TGTGCCAGCAGTTCAAGCGGGATGAGCTCCTACAATGAGCAGTTCTTC.

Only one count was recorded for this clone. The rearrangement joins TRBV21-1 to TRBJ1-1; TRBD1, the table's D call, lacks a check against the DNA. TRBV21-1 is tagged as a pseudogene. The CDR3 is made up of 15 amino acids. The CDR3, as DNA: TGTGCCAGCAGCAAAGCGGGACAGTGGAACACTGAAGCTTTCTTT. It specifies CASSKAGQWNTEAFF.

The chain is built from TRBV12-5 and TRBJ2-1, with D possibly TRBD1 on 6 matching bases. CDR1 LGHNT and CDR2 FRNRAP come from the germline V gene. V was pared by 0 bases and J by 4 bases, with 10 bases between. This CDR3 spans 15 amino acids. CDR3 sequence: CASGLVQGVYNEQFF. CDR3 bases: TGTGCTAGTGGTTTGGTACAGGGAGTATACAATGAGCAGTTCTTC.

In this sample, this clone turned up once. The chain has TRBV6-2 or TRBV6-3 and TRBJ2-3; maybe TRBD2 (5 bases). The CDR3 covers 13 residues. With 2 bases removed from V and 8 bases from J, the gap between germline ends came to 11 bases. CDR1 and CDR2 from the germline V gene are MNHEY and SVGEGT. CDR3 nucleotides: TGTGCCAGCAGTTACGGGAGTCTGGGTACGCAGTATTTT. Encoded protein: CASSYGSLGTQYF.

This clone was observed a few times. CDR3 protein: CASSLVAGVGEQYF. CDR3 bases: TGTGCCAGCAGCTTGGTTGCGGGAGTAGGGGAGCAGTACTTC. This sequence joins TRBV5-4 and TRBJ2-7; 7 bases match TRBD2. This CDR3 contains 14 residues. Germline values: CDR1 SGHNT, CDR2 YYREEE (reference sequence). J gave up 7 bases and V 0 bases, and 7 bases lay outside the gene matches.

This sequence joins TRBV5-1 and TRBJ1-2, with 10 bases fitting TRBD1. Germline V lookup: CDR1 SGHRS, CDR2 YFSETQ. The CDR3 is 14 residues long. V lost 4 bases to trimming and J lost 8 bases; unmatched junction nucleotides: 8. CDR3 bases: TGCGCCAGCAGCCAAACCGGGACAGGGGTGGGCTACACCTTC. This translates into CASSQTGTGVGYTF.

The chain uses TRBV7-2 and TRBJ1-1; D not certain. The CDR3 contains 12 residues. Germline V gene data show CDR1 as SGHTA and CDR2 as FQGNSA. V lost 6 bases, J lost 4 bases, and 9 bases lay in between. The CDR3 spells CASSRDVTEAFF. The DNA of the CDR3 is TGTGCCAGCAGTCGGGATGTCACTGAAGCTTTCTTT.

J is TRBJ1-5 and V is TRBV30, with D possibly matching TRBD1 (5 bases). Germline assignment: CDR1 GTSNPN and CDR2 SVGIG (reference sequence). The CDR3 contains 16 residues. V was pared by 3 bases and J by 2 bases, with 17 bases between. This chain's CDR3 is CAWSPIGVGGNQPQHF. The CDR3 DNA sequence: TGTGCCTGGAGCCCTATAGGGGTTGGTGGCAATCAGCCCCAGCATTTT.

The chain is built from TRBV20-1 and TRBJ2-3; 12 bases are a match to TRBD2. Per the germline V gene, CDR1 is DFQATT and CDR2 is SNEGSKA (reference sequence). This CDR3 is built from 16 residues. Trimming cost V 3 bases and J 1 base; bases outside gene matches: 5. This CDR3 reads CSASALAGGGTDTQYF. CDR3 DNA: TGCAGTGCTAGTGCACTAGCGGGGGGAGGCACAGATACGCAGTATTTT.

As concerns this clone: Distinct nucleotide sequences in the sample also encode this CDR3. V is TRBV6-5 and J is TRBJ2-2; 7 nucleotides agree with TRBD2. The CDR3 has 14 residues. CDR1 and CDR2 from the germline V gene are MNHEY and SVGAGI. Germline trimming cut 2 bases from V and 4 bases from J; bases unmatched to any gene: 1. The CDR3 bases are TGTGCCAGCAGTTACGGCGGGGGCACCGGGGAGCTGTTTTTT. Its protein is CASSYGGGTGELFF.

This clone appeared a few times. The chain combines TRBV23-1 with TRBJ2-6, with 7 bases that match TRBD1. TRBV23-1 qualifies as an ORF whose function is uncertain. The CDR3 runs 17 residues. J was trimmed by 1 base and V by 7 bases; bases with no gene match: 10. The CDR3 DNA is TGCGCCAGCACAAGACAGGGAACTTTATCTGGGGCCAACGTCCTGACTTTC. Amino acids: CASTRQGTLSGANVLTF.

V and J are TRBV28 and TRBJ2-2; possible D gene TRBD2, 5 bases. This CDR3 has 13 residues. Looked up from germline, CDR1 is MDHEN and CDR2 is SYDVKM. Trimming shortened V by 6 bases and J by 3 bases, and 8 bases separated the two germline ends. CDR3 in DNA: TGTGCCAGCAGGAGCGGTGACACCGGGGAGCTGTTTTTT. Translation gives CASRSGDTGELFF.

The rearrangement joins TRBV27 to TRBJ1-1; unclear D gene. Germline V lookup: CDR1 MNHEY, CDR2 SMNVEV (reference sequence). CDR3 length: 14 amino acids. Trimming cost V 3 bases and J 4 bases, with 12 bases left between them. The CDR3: CASSFSIPGTEAFF. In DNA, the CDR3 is TGTGCCAGCAGTTTTAGTATACCGGGCACTGAAGCTTTCTTT.

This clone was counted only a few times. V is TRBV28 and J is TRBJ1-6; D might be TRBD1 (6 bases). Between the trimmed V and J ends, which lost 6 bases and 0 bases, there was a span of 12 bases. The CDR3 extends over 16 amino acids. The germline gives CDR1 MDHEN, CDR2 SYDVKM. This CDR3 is CASSHRVDSYNSPLHF. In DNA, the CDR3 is TGTGCCAGCAGCCACAGGGTAGACTCCTATAATTCACCCCTCCACTTT.

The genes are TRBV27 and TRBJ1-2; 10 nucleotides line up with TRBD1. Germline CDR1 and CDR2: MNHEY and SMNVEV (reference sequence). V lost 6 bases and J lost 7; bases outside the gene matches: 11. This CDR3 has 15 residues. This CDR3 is CASRKTGGHTGGYTF. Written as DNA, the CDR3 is TGTGCCAGCAGGAAGACAGGGGGCCATACTGGTGGCTACACCTTC.

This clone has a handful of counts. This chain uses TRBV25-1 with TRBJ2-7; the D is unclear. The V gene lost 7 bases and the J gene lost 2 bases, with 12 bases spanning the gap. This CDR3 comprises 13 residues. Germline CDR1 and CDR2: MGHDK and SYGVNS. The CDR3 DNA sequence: TGTGCCAGCATTCGCGGTTTTCCCTACGAGCAGTACTTC. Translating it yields CASIRGFPYEQYF.

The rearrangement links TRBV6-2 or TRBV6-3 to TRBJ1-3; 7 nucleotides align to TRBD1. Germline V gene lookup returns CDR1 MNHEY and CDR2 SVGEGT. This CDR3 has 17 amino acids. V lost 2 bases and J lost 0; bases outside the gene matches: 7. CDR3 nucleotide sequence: TGTGCCAGCAGTTACCGCCTAGGGACAGCCTCTGGAAACACCATATATTTT. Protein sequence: CASSYRLGTASGNTIYF.